Below, 12 T cell receptor beta chains from the same sample are listed, as sequenced in a study of blood T cell repertoires in COVID-19. Sequenced by immunoSEQ multiplex PCR; TCRdb stores in-frame clones only, minus some. The table lists roughly 53,000 clones, around 84% of them singletons. Specimen: peripheral blood. The receptor source for this set is a man in his fifties with acute or convalescent COVID-19.

This sequence joins TRBV11-2 and TRBJ2-1; 7 bases line up with TRBD1. This CDR3 has 13 amino acids. J gave up 8 bases and V 6 bases, and 7 bases lay outside the gene matches. In germline, CDR1 is SGHAT, CDR2 FQNNGV. Written as DNA, the CDR3 is TGTGCCAGCAGATCGACAGGGCTCTATGAGCAGTTCTTC. Residues: CASRSTGLYEQFF.

The V gene is TRBV6-4, the J gene TRBJ1-1; D remains ambiguous. The CDR3 runs 13 residues. Germline values: CDR1 MRHNA, CDR2 SNTAGT. V was shortened by 0 bases and J by 5 bases, with 7 bases between the two germline ends. CDR3 protein: CASSDSERTEAFF. CDR3 sequence (DNA): TGTGCCAGCAGTGACTCTGAACGGACTGAAGCTTTCTTT.

The chain recombines TRBV5-5 with TRBJ2-7, with a weak D call TRBD1 (6 bases). CDR1 and CDR2 from the germline V gene are SGHKS and YYEKEE (reference sequence). V lost 2 bases, J lost 3 bases, and 9 bases lay in between. This CDR3 spans 13 amino acids. CDR3 in DNA: TGTGCCAGCAGCTTACCAGGGGTCTACGAGCAGTACTTC. This codes for CASSLPGVYEQYF.

The CDR3 DNA follows: TGTGCCAGCAGCATAGACCAGGGGGCTAATTCACCCCTCCACTTT. Its translation is CASSIDQGANSPLHF. J is TRBJ1-6 and V is TRBV7-6; 8 bases are a match to TRBD1. Germline V CDR1 and CDR2: SGHVS, FNYEAQ. The CDR3 has 15 residues. V shed 5 bases and J 6 bases; nucleotides not matched to a gene: 6. Drawing the rest from reference TRBV7-6 and TRBJ1-6, the complete variable domain is GAGVSQSPRYKVTKRGQDVALRCDPISGHVSLYWYRQALGQGPEFLTYFNYEAQQDKSGLPNDRFSAERPEGSISTLTIQRTEQRDSAMYRCASSIDQGANSPLHFGNGTRLTVT.

This chain uses TRBV4-1 with TRBJ1-1; D is ambiguous. Germline V gene data show CDR1 as MGHRA and CDR2 as YSYEKL. This CDR3 has 17 residues. Trimming removed 0 bases at V and 0 bases at J, with 14 bases between. The CDR3 nucleotides read TGCGCCAGCAGCCAAGATTGGGCAGGAACGGTGAACACTGAAGCTTTCTTT. Residues: CASSQDWAGTVNTEAFF.

The chain employs TRBV2 and TRBJ2-7, with 7 nucleotides matching TRBD2. V shed 11 bases, J shed 3 bases, and the junction held 13 bases outside the gene matches. The CDR3 has 14 amino acids. Germline CDR1 reads SNHLY; CDR2 reads FYNNEI. CDR3 region: CAAREDGGIYEQYF. The CDR3 DNA reads TGTGCCGCACGGGAGGACGGGGGTATCTACGAGCAGTACTTC.

The rearrangement uses TRBV5-8 and TRBJ2-5, with TRBD2 as a possible D gene (5 bases). Germline V lookup: CDR1 SGHTS, CDR2 YDEGEE. V was cut by 1 base and J by 5 bases, with 12 bases left in between. This CDR3 region has 14 residues. The CDR3 sequence: CASSLKTSQETQYF. CDR3 coding DNA: TGTGCCAGCAGCTTGAAAACTAGTCAGGAGACCCAGTACTTC.

This chain joins TRBV6-5 and TRBJ1-1; TRBD1 matches at 10 bases. Germline CDR1 is MNHEY and CDR2 is SVGAGI. The CDR3 consists of 16 residues. The junction had 8 bases not matched to a gene; V was cut back by 4 bases and J by 3 bases. The CDR3 spells CASSSRTGGGDTEAFF. In DNA, the CDR3 is TGTGCCAGCAGTTCCAGGACAGGGGGGGGTGACACTGAAGCTTTCTTT.

This chain joins TRBV19 and TRBJ2-3, with TRBD2 identical over 7 bases. V was pared by 4 bases and J by 2 bases, with 3 bases of the junction left unmatched. The V gene's germline CDR1 is LNHDA and CDR2 SQIVND (reference sequence). The CDR3 loop spans 14 amino acids. CDR3 protein: CASSNRGVTDTQYF. The CDR3 DNA reads TGTGCCAGTAGTAACCGGGGGGTCACAGATACGCAGTATTTT. The full variable domain, completed using reference TRBV19 and TRBJ2-3, is DGGITQSPKYLFRKEGQNVTLSCEQNLNHDAMYWYRQDPGQGLRLIYYSQIVNDFQKGDIAEGYSVSREKKESFPLTVTSAQKNPTAFYLCASSNRGVTDTQYFGPGTRLTVL.

The chain joins TRBV6-5 to TRBJ1-5; D might be TRBD1 (6 bases). This CDR3 comprises 15 residues. In germline, CDR1 is MNHEY, CDR2 SVGAGI. Deletions cut 4 bases from V and 3 bases from J, with 13 bases between. CDR3 region: CASSSTGISNQPQHF. In DNA form, the CDR3 reads TGTGCCAGCAGTTCAACAGGGATCTCCAATCAGCCCCAGCATTTT.

The chain links TRBV14 to TRBJ2-1; tentative D call: TRBD1 (6 bases). The V gene lost 4 bases and the J gene lost 6 bases, with 10 bases spanning the gap. CDR1 is SGHDN, CDR2 FVKESK, per germline. This CDR3 is built from 13 residues. CDR3 sequence (DNA): TGTGCCAGCAGCCCCAGGGGCCCCAATGAGCAGTTCTTC. Residues: CASSPRGPNEQFF.

The J gene is TRBJ1-4, the V gene TRBV4-1; the D gene is possibly TRBD1 (6 bases). V shed 5 bases and J shed 7 bases, with 11 bases lying between them. The CDR3 sequence is 13 residues long. Germline values: CDR1 MGHRA, CDR2 YSYEKL. CDR3 in DNA: TGCGCCAGCAGCAGGGGGTATTCTGAAAAACTGTTTTTT. Encoded protein: CASSRGYSEKLFF.